Shown below are 8 T cell receptor beta chains from a single sample sequenced in a study of follicular helper T cells after annual influenza vaccination. Time point given: 2014-2015 season, pre-vaccination. Generated by immunoSEQ multiplex PCR, the TCRdb table keeps only in-frame clones and is missing some. The table has about 13,000 clones, roughly 78% seen once. The sequencing here drew on CXCR5- memory CD4+ T cells sorted from blood, taken on the day of influenza vaccination. The receptor source for this set is an adult who received the influenza vaccine.

The genes are TRBV18 and TRBJ2-3; possible D gene TRBD2, 7 bases. The germline V gene has CDR1 KGHSH and CDR2 LQKENI. Trimming stripped 0 bases from V and 1 base from J, with 11 bases between. This CDR3 has 16 residues. This chain's CDR3 is CASSPPTGGGTDTQYF. The CDR3 DNA is TGTGCCAGCTCACCACCAACGGGGGGCGGCACAGATACGCAGTATTTT.

The V gene is TRBV4-1, the J gene TRBJ2-1; D not certain. V gave up 0 bases and J gave up 2 bases, with 8 bases separating them. Germline CDR1 reads MGHRA; CDR2 reads YSYEKL. CDR3 length: 15 residues. CDR3 residues: CASSQDWTTYNEQFF. The CDR3 coding sequence is TGCGCCAGCAGCCAAGACTGGACCACCTACAATGAGCAGTTCTTC.

The rearrangement uses TRBV6-5 and TRBJ2-5, with D perhaps matching TRBD2 (6 bases). Germline-derived CDR1 and CDR2 are MNHEY and SVGAGI. The CDR3 length is 14 residues. Trimming left V 2 bases short and J 5 bases short, with 12 bases between. CDR3 DNA sequence: TGTGCCAGCAGTTACCGGGACTGGACGGAGACCCAGTACTTC. The encoded protein is CASSYRDWTETQYF.

This chain uses TRBV15 with TRBJ1-2; D unclear. The CDR3 loop spans 15 amino acids. V was trimmed by 1 base and J by 2 bases, leaving 11 bases between them. Germline V gene data show CDR1 as LNHNV and CDR2 as YYDKDF (reference sequence). In DNA form, the CDR3 reads TGTGCCACCAGCAGAGGGTACTCATCGAACTATGGCTACACCTTC. Its translation is CATSRGYSSNYGYTF.

This clone was detected only once. The rearrangement joins TRBV5-8 to TRBJ2-4, with D tentatively TRBD2 (7 bases). This CDR3 spans 16 amino acids. Germline V gene lookup returns CDR1 SGHTS and CDR2 YDEGEE. Trimming removed 6 bases from V and 7 bases from J, with 23 bases in between. CDR3 in DNA: TGTGCCAGCACCGGGAGGTTAGGGGGTCCATGGAACATTCAGTACTTC. As protein: CASTGRLGGPWNIQYF.

This rearrangement joins TRBV19 to TRBJ2-7; D call uncertain. CDR3 length: 13 residues. V lost 7 bases to trimming and J lost 3 bases, with 13 bases between them. Germline-derived CDR1 and CDR2 are LNHDA and SQIVND (reference sequence). CDR3 loop: CASTLGPNYEQYF. In DNA, the CDR3 is TGTGCCAGTACCCTAGGACCAAACTACGAGCAGTACTTC.

The chain recombines TRBV6-6 with TRBJ2-7; D is possibly TRBD1 or TRBD2 (5 bases each). Between the trimmed V and J ends, which lost 5 bases and 2 bases, there was a span of 10 bases. This CDR3 region has 13 residues. The germline gives CDR1 MNHNY, CDR2 SVGAGI (reference sequence). The CDR3 loop is CASSRDPTYEQYF. In DNA form, the CDR3 reads TGTGCCAGCAGTCGGGACCCCACCTACGAGCAGTACTTC.

The chain carries TRBV2 and TRBJ1-3; a possible D gene is TRBD1 (5 bases). There are 13 residues in the CDR3. Germline V gene sequence: CDR1 SNHLY, CDR2 FYNNEI. V lost 9 bases and J 3 bases, leaving 12 bases between the germline ends. The CDR3 bases are TGTGCCAGACAGGACCCGTATGGAAACACCATATATTTT. Translation gives CARQDPYGNTIYF.